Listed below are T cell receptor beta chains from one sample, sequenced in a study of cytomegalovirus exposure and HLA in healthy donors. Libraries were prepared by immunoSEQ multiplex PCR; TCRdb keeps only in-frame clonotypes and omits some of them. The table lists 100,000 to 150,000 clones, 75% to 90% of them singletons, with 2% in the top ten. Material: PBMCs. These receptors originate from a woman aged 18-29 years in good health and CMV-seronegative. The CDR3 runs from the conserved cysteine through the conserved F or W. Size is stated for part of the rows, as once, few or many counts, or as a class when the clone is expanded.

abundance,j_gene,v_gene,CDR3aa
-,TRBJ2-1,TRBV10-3,CAISDRTSGHEQFF
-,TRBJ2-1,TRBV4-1,CASSQEWAEYNEQFF
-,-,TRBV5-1,CASSLGREGYEQYF
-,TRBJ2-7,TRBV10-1,CASSTGTSSSEQYF
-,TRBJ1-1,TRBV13,CASSPRTGLGTEAFF
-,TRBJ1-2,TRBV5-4,CASSSPGVRNYGYTF
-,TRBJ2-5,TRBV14,CASSQDLAGARLGTQYF
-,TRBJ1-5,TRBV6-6,CASRQTGRKDQPQHF
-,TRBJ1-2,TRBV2,CASSDSRGVNYGYTF
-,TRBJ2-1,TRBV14,CASSQYGYNEQFF
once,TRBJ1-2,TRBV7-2,CASSLLGQGIGYTF
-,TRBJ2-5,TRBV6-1,CASSEEGTVQETQYF
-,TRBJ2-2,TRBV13,CASSTTGGNTGELFF
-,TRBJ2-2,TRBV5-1,CASSLGQNTGELFF
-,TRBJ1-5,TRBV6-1,CASSDDVQAPNQPQHF
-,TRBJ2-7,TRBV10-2,CASSAGTGPTYEQYF
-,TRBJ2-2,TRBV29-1,CSAAGGGAANTGELFF
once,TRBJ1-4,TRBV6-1,CASSDQGGGGLFF